One sample yielded the 16 T cell receptor beta chains listed below, sequenced in a study of blood T cell repertoires in COVID-19. The table came from immunoSEQ multiplex PCR; TCRdb's copy has only in-frame clones and leaves some out. This sample has roughly 180,000 clones, with around 82% found just once. Sequencing input: PBMCs or T cells enriched from blood (not recorded which). These receptor sequences come from a man aged 60 to 69 who had recovered from COVID-19.

This rearrangement joins TRBV7-8 to TRBJ2-2, with 13 nucleotides matching TRBD2. Losses at the gene ends were 5 bases for V and 5 bases for J; bases not matched to a gene: 8. There are 17 residues in the CDR3. Germline V lookup: CDR1 SGHVS, CDR2 FQNEAQ. For the CDR3, the DNA is TGTGCCAGCAGCCCGCGGACTAGCGGGGGTGGGACCGGGGAGCTGTTTTTT. Residues: CASSPRTSGGGTGELFF.

The rearrangement uses TRBV7-2 and TRBJ2-1; 11 nucleotides line up with TRBD2. Losses at the gene ends were 5 bases for V and 9 bases for J; bases not matched to a gene: 12. The CDR3 is 16 amino acids. CDR1 is SGHTA and CDR2 is FQGNSA in the germline V gene. In DNA form, the CDR3 reads TGTGCCAGCAGCCATAATAGCGGGAGGGCTTTGGGTGAGCAGTTCTTC. It is translated as CASSHNSGRALGEQFF.

The gene calls are TRBV6-6 and TRBJ1-5; the match to TRBD1 covers 7 bases. Germline loops: CDR1 MNHNY, CDR2 SVGAGI (reference sequence). The CDR3 is made up of 17 amino acids. V trimming: 5 bases; J trimming: 6 bases; junction bases outside the gene matches: 16. The CDR3 coding sequence is TGTGCCAGCAGTCCTCCTCTCTCCGGGACAGCTGGTCAGCCCCAGCATTTT. It yields the protein CASSPPLSGTAGQPQHF.

This chain joins TRBV10-3 and TRBJ2-5; 9 nucleotides agree with TRBD1. The V and J ends lost 6 bases and 5 bases, in that order; junction bases with no gene match: 7. The CDR3 loop spans 14 amino acids. Germline assignment: CDR1 ENHRY and CDR2 SYGVKD. CDR3 protein: CAIRAQGAGETQYF. CDR3 in DNA: TGTGCCATCAGGGCACAGGGGGCAGGGGAGACCCAGTACTTC.

The chain is built from TRBV11-2 and TRBJ1-1, with D perhaps TRBD1 (6 bases). CDR1 is SGHAT and CDR2 is FQNNGV in the germline V gene. The CDR3 is made up of 16 amino acids. Trimming cost V 0 bases and J 4 bases, with 15 bases left between them. The CDR3 bases are TGTGCCAGCAGCTTAGAGGCCCGGGAGGGGGGCACTGAAGCTTTCTTT. It yields the protein CASSLEAREGGTEAFF.

The gene calls are TRBV6-2 or TRBV6-3 and TRBJ2-1, with 9 bases identical to TRBD2. Trimming took 0 bases from V and 5 from J; bases not matched to a gene: 5. Germline loops: CDR1 MNHEY, CDR2 SVGEGT. This CDR3 contains 16 residues. The CDR3 nucleotides are TGTGCCAGCAGTTACTCTGGCGGGGGGGCAAACAATGAGCAGTTCTTC. It encodes CASSYSGGGANNEQFF.

V usage is TRBV9 and J usage is TRBJ2-7, with TRBD2 identical over 11 bases. This CDR3 is 14 amino acids long. From germline, CDR1 is SGDLS and CDR2 YYNGEE. V dropped 5 bases and J dropped 7; count of bases not matched to a gene: 8. The CDR3 protein is CASSLAGGVGEQYF. The CDR3 nucleotides are TGTGCCAGCAGTCTAGCGGGAGGCGTCGGGGAGCAGTACTTC.

The CDR3, as DNA: TGCAGCGTCCACGGCCAAACAGGTTACGAGCAGTACTTC. Protein product: CSVHGQTGYEQYF. The chain is built from TRBV29-1 and TRBJ2-7, with D possibly being TRBD1 (5 bases). This CDR3 has 13 residues. Germline assignment: CDR1 SQVTM and CDR2 ANQGSEA. V lost 6 bases and J 4 bases, leaving 16 bases between the germline ends.

The rearrangement joins TRBV5-1 to TRBJ2-7, with D possibly matching TRBD2 (5 bases). The germline V gene encodes CDR1 SGHRS and CDR2 YFSETQ. CDR3 length equals 13 residues. Trimming pared 4 bases from V and 0 bases from J, leaving 8 bases between. The CDR3 coding sequence is TGCGCCAGCAGCCGGGGAACCTCCTACGAGCAGTACTTC. It translates to CASSRGTSYEQYF.

This chain connects TRBV3-1 (or the pseudogene TRBV3-2) to TRBJ1-5; 7 bases fit TRBD1. V gave up 0 bases and J gave up 4 bases; unmatched junction bases: 3. The CDR3 length is 15 residues. Germline CDR1 and CDR2: LGHDT and YNNKEL (reference sequence). CDR3 DNA: TGTGCCAGCAGCCAAGATGGGACAGTGAATCAGCCCCAGCATTTT. Its translation: CASSQDGTVNQPQHF.

In DNA, the CDR3 is TGTGCCAGCACGTCCAGGCATGGCTACACCTTC. Protein: CASTSRHGYTF. The V gene is TRBV2, the J gene TRBJ1-2; D call uncertain. CDR1 is SNHLY and CDR2 is FYNNEI in the germline V gene. Trimming shortened V by 7 bases and J by 6 bases, and 9 bases separated the two germline ends. This CDR3 is 11 amino acids long.

This sequence joins TRBV11-3 and TRBJ2-3, with 9 nucleotides matching TRBD1. The CDR3 covers 16 residues. V shed 5 bases and J 3 bases; nucleotides not matched to a gene: 9. The germline V gene has CDR1 SGHNT and CDR2 YENEEA. CDR3 bases: TGTGCCAGCAGCCCCGGGGGACAGGGATGGACAGATACGCAGTATTTT. This translates into CASSPGGQGWTDTQYF.

Notes on this clone: Other DNA sequences in this sample translate to the same CDR3. The chain carries TRBV12-3 or TRBV12-4 and TRBJ1-5, with a possible D match to TRBD1 (5 bases). The CDR3 has 12 residues. V was shortened by 3 bases and J by 6 bases, with 6 bases between the two germline ends. CDR3 sequence reads: CASSFRGQPQHF. The CDR3 DNA sequence: TGTGCCAGCAGTTTTAGGGGTCAGCCCCAGCATTTT.

The chain carries TRBV27 and TRBJ2-7; no clear D gene. The CDR3 totals 14 residues. In germline, CDR1 is MNHEY, CDR2 SMNVEV (reference sequence). Trimming cost V 5 bases and J 2 bases, with 13 bases left between them. CDR3 in DNA: TGTGCCAGCAGTCCAGGAATCCAAACCTACGAGCAGTACTTC. Translating it yields CASSPGIQTYEQYF.

This clone was counted between two and nine times. V and J are TRBV12-5 and TRBJ1-1; D is possibly TRBD1 (6 bases). V lost 8 bases to trimming and J lost 3 bases, with 19 bases between them. This CDR3 contains 15 residues. Germline CDR1 reads LGHNT; CDR2 reads FRNRAP. The CDR3 is CASSSGGAQHTEAFF. The CDR3 nucleotides are TGTGCTAGTAGTAGCGGGGGGGCGCAGCACACTGAAGCTTTCTTT.

This chain uses TRBV5-4 with TRBJ1-6, with no clear D. CDR3 length: 12 amino acids. Germline V gene sequence: CDR1 SGHNT, CDR2 YYREEE (reference sequence). Trimming stripped 0 bases from V and 13 bases from J, with 8 bases between. The CDR3 reads CASSLGPAPLHF. The CDR3 coding sequence is TGTGCCAGCAGCTTGGGGCCCGCCCCCCTCCACTTT.